This TCR beta chain was documented in a study of PD-L1 blockade in urothelial cancer. V was trimmed by 2 bases and J by 5 bases, leaving 16 bases between them. The CDR3 extends over 15 amino acids. Germline CDR1 reads MNHEY; CDR2 reads SMNVEV (reference sequence). The method was immunoSEQ multiplex PCR; TCRdb's version includes in-frame clones alone and lacks a portion of them. The data hold fewer than 45,000 clones, with around 80% observed a single time. This rearrangement joins TRBV27 to TRBJ2-7; weak D call: TRBD1 (6 bases). The sequence came from a man in his fifties or sixties with urothelial cancer. This specimen consisted of PBMCs, obtained around atezolizumab (anti-PD-L1) treatment. This CDR3 is CASSLKGYRVDEQYF. CDR3 in DNA: TGTGCCAGCAGTTTAAAGGGTTACAGGGTGGACGAGCAGTACTTC.